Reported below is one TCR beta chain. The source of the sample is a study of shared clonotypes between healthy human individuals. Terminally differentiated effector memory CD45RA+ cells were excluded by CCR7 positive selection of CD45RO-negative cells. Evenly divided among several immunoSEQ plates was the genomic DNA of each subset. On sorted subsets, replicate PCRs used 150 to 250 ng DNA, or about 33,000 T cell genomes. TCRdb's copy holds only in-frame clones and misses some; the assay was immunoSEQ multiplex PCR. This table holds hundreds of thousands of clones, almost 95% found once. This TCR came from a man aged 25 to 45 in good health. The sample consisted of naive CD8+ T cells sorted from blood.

CDR3 protein: CASSLVPGDQPQHF. The CDR3 bases are TGTGCCAGCAGCTTGGTTCCCGGAGATCAGCCCCAGCATTTT. The rearrangement joins TRBV5-4 to TRBJ1-5; no definite D call. The germline V gene encodes CDR1 SGHNT and CDR2 YYREEE (reference sequence). The CDR3 runs to 14 residues. The V gene lost 0 bases and the J gene lost 5 bases, with 9 bases spanning the gap.